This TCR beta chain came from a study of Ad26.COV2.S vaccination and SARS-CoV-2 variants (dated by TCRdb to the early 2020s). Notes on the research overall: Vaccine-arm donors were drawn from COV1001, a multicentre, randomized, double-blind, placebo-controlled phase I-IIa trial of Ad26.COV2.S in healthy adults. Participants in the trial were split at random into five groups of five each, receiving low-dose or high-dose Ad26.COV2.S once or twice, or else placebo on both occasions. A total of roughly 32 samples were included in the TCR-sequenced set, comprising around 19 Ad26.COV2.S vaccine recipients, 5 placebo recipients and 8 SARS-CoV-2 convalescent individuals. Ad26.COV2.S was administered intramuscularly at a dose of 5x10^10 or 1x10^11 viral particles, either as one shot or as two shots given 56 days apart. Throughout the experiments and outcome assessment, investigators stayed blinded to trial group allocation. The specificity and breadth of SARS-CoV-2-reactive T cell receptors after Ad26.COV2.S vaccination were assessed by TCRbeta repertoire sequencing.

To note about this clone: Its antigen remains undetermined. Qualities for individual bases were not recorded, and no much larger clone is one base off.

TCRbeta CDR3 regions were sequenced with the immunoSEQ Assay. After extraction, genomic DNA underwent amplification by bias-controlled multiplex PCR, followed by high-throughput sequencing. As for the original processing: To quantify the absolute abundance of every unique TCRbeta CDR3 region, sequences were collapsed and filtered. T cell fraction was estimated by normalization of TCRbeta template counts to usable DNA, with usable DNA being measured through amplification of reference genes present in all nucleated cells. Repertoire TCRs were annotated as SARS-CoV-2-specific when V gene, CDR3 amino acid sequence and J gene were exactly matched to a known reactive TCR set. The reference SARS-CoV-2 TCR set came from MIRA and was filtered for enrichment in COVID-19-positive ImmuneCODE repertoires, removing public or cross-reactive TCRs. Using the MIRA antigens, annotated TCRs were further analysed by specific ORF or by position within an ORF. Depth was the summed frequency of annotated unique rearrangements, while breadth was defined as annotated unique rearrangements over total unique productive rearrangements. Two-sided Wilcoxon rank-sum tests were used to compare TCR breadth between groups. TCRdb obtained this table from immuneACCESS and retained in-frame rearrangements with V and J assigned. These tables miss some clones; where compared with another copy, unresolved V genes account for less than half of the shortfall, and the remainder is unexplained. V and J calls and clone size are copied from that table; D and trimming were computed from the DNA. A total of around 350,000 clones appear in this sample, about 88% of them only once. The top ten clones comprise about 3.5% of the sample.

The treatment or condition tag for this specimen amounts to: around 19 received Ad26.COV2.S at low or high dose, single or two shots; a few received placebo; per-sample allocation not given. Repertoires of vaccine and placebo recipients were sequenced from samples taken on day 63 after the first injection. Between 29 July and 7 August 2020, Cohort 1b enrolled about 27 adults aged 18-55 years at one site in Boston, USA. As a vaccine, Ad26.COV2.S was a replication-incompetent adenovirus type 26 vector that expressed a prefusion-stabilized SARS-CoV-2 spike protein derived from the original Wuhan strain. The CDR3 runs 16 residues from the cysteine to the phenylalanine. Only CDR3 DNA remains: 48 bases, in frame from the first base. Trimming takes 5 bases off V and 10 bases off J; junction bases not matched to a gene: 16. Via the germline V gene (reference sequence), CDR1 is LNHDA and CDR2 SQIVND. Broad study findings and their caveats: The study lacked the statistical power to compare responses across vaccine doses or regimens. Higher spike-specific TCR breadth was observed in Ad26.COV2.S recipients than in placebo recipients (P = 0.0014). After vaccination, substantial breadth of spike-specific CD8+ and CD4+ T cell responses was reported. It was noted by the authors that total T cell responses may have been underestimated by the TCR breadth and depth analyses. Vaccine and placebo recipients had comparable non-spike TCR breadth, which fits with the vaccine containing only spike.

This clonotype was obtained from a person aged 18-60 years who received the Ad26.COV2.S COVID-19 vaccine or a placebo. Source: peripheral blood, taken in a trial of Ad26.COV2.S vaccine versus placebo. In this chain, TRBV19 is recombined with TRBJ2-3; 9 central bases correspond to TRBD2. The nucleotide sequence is TGTGCCAGTAGTCTGGATTCGGGACTAGCCGGGGGGGCGCAGTATTTT. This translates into CASSLDSGLAGGAQYF.